This record looks at one TCR beta chain sequence and its context. The antigen remains unidentified. The entry originates in a study of cytomegalovirus exposure and HLA in healthy donors. Study as a whole: A later analysis reported the same platform for the roughly 120 validation repertoires and the 500 to 750 first-cohort repertoires.

Assay used: immunoSEQ multiplex PCR; TCRdb lists only in-frame clones, some missing. The sample lists tens of thousands of clones, almost 97% occurring once. Looked up from germline, CDR1 is LGHNA and CDR2 is YSLEER. The CDR3 has 16 residues. V gave up 0 bases and J gave up 6 bases, with 18 bases separating them. Notes on the study in general: The study found most TCR sequences rare, yet found some public TCRs in many donors.

Input material: PBMCs. The clonotype originates from a woman between 18 and 29 years old in good health and CMV-seronegative. The rearrangement links TRBV4-3 to TRBJ2-7; D is perhaps TRBD2 (7 bases). Here the CDR3 reads CASSQERGPGGGEQYF. CDR3 nucleotide sequence: TGCGCCAGCAGCCAAGAAAGGGGACCGGGGGGCGGCGAGCAGTACTTC.